This entry lists 10 T cell receptor beta chains sequenced from one sample in a study of T cells expressing NK-cell markers. After re-calling the 5' RACE reads, TCRdb lists one entry per CDR3 protein, DNA absent. Its clone listing holds approximately 460,000 distinct CDR3 sequences. Sequencing was done on a sample of blood T cells: a sorted CD56 or NKG2C T cell subset, CD4+ or CD8+ T cells, or bulk PBMC T cells (not recorded which). These receptors were obtained from a woman between 18 and 70 years old in good health.

The chain recombines TRBV30 with TRBJ1-1. Germline V gene sequence: CDR1 GTSNPN, CDR2 SVGIG (reference sequence). The CDR3 length is 13 residues. The CDR3 region is CAWSDNKDTEAFF. Filled out from reference TRBV30 and TRBJ1-1, the complete variable domain reads SQTIHQWPATLVQPVGSPLSLECTVEGTSNPNLYWYRQAAGRGLQLLFYSVGIGQISSEVPQNLSASRPQDRQFILSSKKLLLSDSGFYLCAWSDNKDTEAFFGQGTRLTVV.

The V gene is TRBV9, the J gene TRBJ2-6; TCRdb selects TRBD2, and the lack of DNA leaves this call unchecked. CDR1 is SGDLS, CDR2 YYNGEE, per germline. The CDR3 is made up of 19 amino acids. The CDR3: CASSASALAGLSGANVLTF.

The rearrangement links TRBV5-1 to TRBJ1-1. The V gene's germline CDR1 is SGHRS and CDR2 YFSETQ. The CDR3 is 14 amino acids. This CDR3 reads CASSIGDMNTEAFF.

The genes are TRBV20-1 and TRBJ2-1. CDR3 length: 15 amino acids. Germline CDR1 DFQATT, CDR2 SNEGSKA (reference sequence). CDR3 protein: CSAPTERGSYNEQFF.

This chain connects TRBV12-3 or TRBV12-4 to TRBJ2-3; TCRdb's D call of TRBD1 is untestable without DNA. The CDR3 extends over 12 amino acids. CDR3 in amino acids: CASRHPRDREYF.

V is TRBV20-1 and J is TRBJ2-7; TCRdb's D call, TRBD1, is unchecked because there is no DNA. Germline-derived CDR1 and CDR2 are DFQATT and SNEGSKA (reference sequence). CDR3 length equals 14 residues. CDR3 residues: CSASGGQGFYEQYF.

V and J are TRBV3-1 and TRBJ2-5; absent DNA, TCRdb's TRBD2 call cannot be checked. CDR1 is LGHDT and CDR2 is YNNKEL in the germline V gene (reference sequence). The CDR3 runs 19 residues. The CDR3 is CASSQDGPSGGARGETQYF.

This chain links TRBV29-1 with TRBJ2-7; TCRdb's assignment of TRBD1 cannot be checked, as there is no DNA. Germline-derived CDR1 and CDR2 are SQVTM and ANQGSEA. The CDR3 spans 15 residues. CDR3 protein: CSVEGRAGKAYEQYF.

The chain recombines TRBV10-3 with TRBJ1-1; there is no DNA to check the TCRdb D call of TRBD1. Looked up from germline, CDR1 is ENHRY and CDR2 is SYGVKD. The CDR3 extends over 13 amino acids. The CDR3 protein is CAIKDRDDTEAFF.

V usage is TRBV27 and J usage is TRBJ2-6. The CDR3 runs 16 residues. Per the germline V gene, CDR1 is MNHEY and CDR2 is SMNVEV (reference sequence). The CDR3 protein is CASSALQGSGANVLTF.